These T cell receptor beta chains were read from a single sample in a study of T cells after yellow fever vaccination. MiXCR, applied by TCRdb to the 5' RACE reads, yields one record per CDR3 protein. The profile shows under 600,000 distinct CDR3 sequences, 20% to 25% of them singletons. The sequencing here drew on PBMCs, taken approximately 22 days after the first yellow fever vaccination. The origin of the receptors is a man aged 18 to 29 who received the YFV17D yellow fever vaccine. The CDR3 runs from the conserved cysteine through the conserved F or W. The D gene is left open where the match is weak. The listing skips clone size in some rows; elsewhere it reads once, few, many or a size class.

d_gene	v_gene	j_gene	abundance	CDR3aa	CDR3nt
.	TRBV29-1	TRBJ2-7	few	CSVQRREEQYF	TGCAGCGTCCAGCGGAGGGAGGAGCAGTACTTC
.	TRBV20-1	TRBJ2-2	few	CSARRRSVNTGELFF	TGCAGTGCTAGAAGAAGGAGTGTTAACACCGGGGAGCTGTTTTTT
TRBD1	TRBV30	TRBJ2-7	few	CAWRRDSSYEQYF	TGTGCCTGGAGACGGGACAGCTCCTACGAGCAGTACTTC
.	TRBV15	TRBJ1-5	.	CATSREGGPDQPQHF	TGTGCCACCAGCAGAGAAGGGGGGCCCGATCAGCCCCAGCATTTT
.	TRBV5-8	TRBJ1-2	.	CASRLPGEANYGYTF	TGTGCCAGCAGGCTACCGGGGGAAGCTAACTATGGCTACACCTTC
.	TRBV7-9	TRBJ2-1	.	CASSSGRVPSSSEQFF	TGTGCCAGCAGCTCCGGGCGGGTCCCTTCCTCCAGTGAGCAGTTCTTC
.	TRBV6-5	TRBJ2-3	.	CASSYQQGVKDTQYF	TGTGCCAGCAGTTATCAGCAGGGTGTAAAAGATACGCAGTATTTT
.	TRBV12-3/TRBV12-4	TRBJ2-3	few	CASHPGSLGTDTQYF	TGTGCCAGCCACCCGGGCAGTCTCGGCACAGATACGCAGTATTTT
.	TRBV7-9	TRBJ2-7	many	CASSSGRGSIHEQYF	TGTGCCAGCAGCTCAGGCCGCGGGTCAATCCACGAGCAGTACTTC
.	TRBV5-1	TRBJ2-2	.	CASSSTGSGTGELFF	TGCGCCAGCAGCTCAACAGGGTCGGGAACCGGGGAGCTGTTTTTT
.	TRBV7-2	TRBJ1-4	.	CASSSAGGANEKLFF	TGTGCCAGCAGCTCTGCTGGGGGGGCTAATGAAAAACTGTTTTTT
TRBD1	TRBV19	TRBJ1-5	few	CASGGTGGNQPQHF	TGTGCCAGTGGGGGGACAGGGGGCAATCAGCCCCAGCATTTT
.	TRBV7-9	TRBJ2-7	few	CASSLNRAYEQYF	TGTGCCAGCAGCTTAAATCGGGCGTACGAGCAGTACTTC
.	TRBV3-1	TRBJ2-1	.	CASSQGPGFEQFF	TGTGCCAGCAGCCAAGGTCCGGGGTTTGAGCAGTTCTTC
.	TRBV27	TRBJ2-1	few	CASSLYQYGNEQFF	TGTGCCAGCAGTTTATACCAGTATGGCAATGAGCAGTTCTTC
.	TRBV20-1	TRBJ2-1	.	CSARSYRDTNEQFF	TGCAGTGCTAGGAGCTACCGGGACACCAATGAGCAGTTCTTC
.	TRBV6-1	TRBJ1-1	.	CASSASGTEAFF	TGTGCCAGCTCGGCCTCGGGGACTGAAGCTTTCTTT
.	TRBV12-3/TRBV12-4	TRBJ2-1	.	CASRSRDARLDEQFF	TGTGCCAGCAGGAGCCGGGACGCCCGTTTGGATGAGCAGTTCTTC
.	TRBV27	TRBJ1-2	many	CASSLLGQGDGYTF	TGTGCCAGCAGTTTATTAGGTCAGGGAGATGGCTACACCTTC
TRBD1	TRBV12-3/TRBV12-4	TRBJ2-1	.	CASSFQGTGGIEQFF	TGTGCCAGCAGTTTCCAAGGAACAGGGGGCATTGAGCAGTTCTTC
TRBD2	TRBV12-3/TRBV12-4	TRBJ2-5	few	CASSLWRGAGAKYQETQYF	TGTGCCAGCAGTTTATGGAGAGGAGCGGGGGCCAAGTACCAAGAGACCCAGTACTTC
TRBD1	TRBV7-9	TRBJ2-4	few	CASSTEGQGIQYF	TGTGCCAGCAGCACGGAGGGACAGGGCATTCAGTACTTC
TRBD2	TRBV28	TRBJ2-1	few	CASNSPGLARNEQFF	TGTGCCAGCAACTCGCCGGGACTAGCTCGCAATGAGCAGTTCTTC
TRBD1	TRBV11-1	TRBJ2-7	.	CASSSHGDSYEQYF	TGTGCCAGCAGCTCCCACGGGGACAGCTACGAGCAGTACTTC
.	TRBV20-1	TRBJ2-3	few	CSATDETNTQYF	TGCAGTGCTACCGACGAGACGAATACGCAGTATTTT
.	TRBV6-5	TRBJ2-7	.	CASSCSTGRDEQYF	TGTGCCAGCAGCTGCTCGACAGGGAGGGACGAGCAGTACTTC
.	TRBV25-1	TRBJ1-2	.	CASPPTRIWDYGYTF	TGTGCCAGCCCACCTACCAGGATCTGGGACTATGGCTACACCTTC
TRBD1	TRBV28	TRBJ2-3	.	CASLPGQPGNTQYF	TGTGCCAGCCTGCCGGGACAGCCGGGGAATACGCAGTATTTT
TRBD1	TRBV11-2	TRBJ2-3	few	CASLRRGQGSDTQYF	TGTGCCAGCCTCAGGAGGGGACAGGGGTCAGATACGCAGTATTTT
.	TRBV12-3/TRBV12-4	TRBJ1-2	.	CASSLVTVSDYGYTF	TGTGCCAGCAGTTTAGTTACGGTGTCAGACTATGGCTACACCTTC
.	TRBV20-1	TRBJ2-7	few	CSASMTLGEQYF	TGCAGTGCTAGTATGACACTGGGGGAGCAGTACTTC
TRBD1	TRBV20-1	TRBJ1-2	.	CSARSPGQDYGYTF	TGCAGTGCTAGATCCCCGGGACAGGACTATGGCTACACCTTC
TRBD1	TRBV28	TRBJ1-5	few	CASSSPGTAHNQPQHF	TGTGCCAGCAGTTCCCCCGGGACAGCCCACAATCAGCCCCAGCATTTT
TRBD2	TRBV5-5	TRBJ2-5	few	CASSSPGGGFQETQYF	TGTGCCAGCAGCTCGCCCGGGGGGGGCTTCCAAGAGACCCAGTACTTC
.	TRBV10-3	TRBJ2-5	few	CATRGVWETQYF	TGTGCCACGAGGGGGGTTTGGGAGACCCAGTACTTC
TRBD1	TRBV20-1	TRBJ2-7	few	CSARVLGRGSYEQYF	TGCAGTGCTAGAGTACTGGGCAGGGGGTCCTACGAGCAGTACTTC
.	TRBV5-4	TRBJ2-7	.	CASSSWGGPSYEQYF	TGTGCCAGCAGCTCTTGGGGGGGGCCTTCCTACGAGCAGTACTTC
TRBD1	TRBV6-1	TRBJ1-4	.	CASSFLQGTNEKLFF	TGTGCCAGCTCGTTCTTACAGGGGACTAATGAAAAACTGTTTTTT
.	TRBV28	TRBJ2-5	once	CASTSPGLRETQYF	TGTGCCAGCACCTCCCCTGGTTTGCGAGAGACCCAGTACTTC
TRBD1	TRBV4-1	TRBJ2-4	.	CASSHRQGEGGKNIQYF	TGCGCCAGCAGCCACCGACAGGGGGAAGGTGGCAAAAACATTCAGTACTTC
TRBD2	TRBV12-3/TRBV12-4	TRBJ2-3	many	CASSFGRGGTDTQYF	TGTGCCAGCAGTTTCGGGAGGGGGGGCACAGATACGCAGTATTTT